This is a list of T cell receptor beta chains from one sample in a study of neoadjuvant anti-PD-1 for oral cavity cancer. Measured with immunoSEQ multiplex PCR; TCRdb has only the in-frame clones, and not every one. This table holds about 14,000 clones, roughly 70% found once. The input for sequencing was PBMCs, taken before nivolumab (anti-PD-1) treatment. Receptors originate from a person aged 40 to 85 with oral cavity squamous cell carcinoma. Both conserved end residues are part of each CDR3. A D gene is named only where the DNA matches it firmly. For some rows the clone size is stated as once, few or many, or as a class when expanded; others skip it.

TRBV19	NA	TRBJ1-1	NA	TGTGCCACCATGGGTCCCCGCAGGGGCACTGAAGCTTTCTTT	CATMGPRRGTEAFF
TRBV30	NA	TRBJ1-4	NA	TGTGCCTGGAGCCCTGACGGGCCCGAAAAACTGTTTTTT	CAWSPDGPEKLFF
TRBV7-6	NA	TRBJ2-2	NA	TGTGCCAGCAGCTTCGTCATCTCGGGCGCCGGGGAGCTGTTTTTT	CASSFVISGAGELFF
TRBV2	TRBD2	TRBJ2-5	few	TGTGCCAGCAGCTACTTACTAGCGGGGGCACAAGAGACCCAGTACTTC	CASSYLLAGAQETQYF
TRBV5-1	NA	TRBJ1-4	NA	TGCGCCAGCAGCCCTGGAGGGCAACCGGGACTGAAGGGACTGTTTTTT	CASSPGGQPGLKGLFF
TRBV28	NA	TRBJ1-1	NA	TGTGCCAGCAGAGACCCCAGAGGTGTCGGTGGGAACACTGAAGCTTTCTTT	CASRDPRGVGGNTEAFF
TRBV2	TRBD1	TRBJ1-4	NA	TGTGCCAGCAGTGAAATCTGGACAGGGAGTGAAAAACTGTTTTTT	CASSEIWTGSEKLFF
TRBV18	NA	TRBJ1-1	NA	TGTGCCAGCTCACCACGGACGGACACTGAAGCTTTCTTT	CASSPRTDTEAFF
TRBV10-3	NA	TRBJ1-2	NA	TGTGCCATCGAAGAAACCCGGGGGGAGGCTAACTATGGCTACACCTTC	CAIEETRGEANYGYTF
TRBV6-6	TRBD2	TRBJ2-5	NA	TGTGCCAGCATTTACGATTCCGGGGGGGGACTGTACTTC	CASIYDSGGGLYF
TRBV4-1	NA	TRBJ2-1	NA	TGCGCCAGCCAGGGGTGGCAGAAAGGCAATGAGCAGTTCTTC	CASQGWQKGNEQFF
TRBV7-9	TRBD1	TRBJ2-7	NA	TGTGCCAGCACCTTAACGGGACAGGGAGCCGAGCAGTACTTC	CASTLTGQGAEQYF
TRBV9	NA	TRBJ2-3	NA	TGTGCCAGCAGCGTAGGTCGGAGGGTTCCCACAGATACGCAGTATTTT	CASSVGRRVPTDTQYF
TRBV5-1	NA	TRBJ2-2	NA	TGCGCCAGCAGCTTTGCTGGTAGCGGGGAGCTGTTTTTT	CASSFAGSGELFF
TRBV2	NA	TRBJ1-2	NA	TGTGCCAGCAGTGCATGGCCCAGACAGCTTTTCTACACCTTC	CASSAWPRQLFYTF
TRBV19	NA	TRBJ1-5	NA	TGTGCCAGTATTGGGGGGGGCAGGCTCAATCAGCCCCAGCATTTT	CASIGGGRLNQPQHF
TRBV21-1	NA	TRBJ1-1	NA	TGTGCCAGCAGCAAAGACCCAAGGACGTTGGTAATGAACACTGAAGCTTTCTTT	CASSKDPRTLVMNTEAFF
TRBV7-9	TRBD1	TRBJ1-1	NA	TGTGCCAGCAGCTTATGGAGGGGGCGCTGGAACACTGAAGCTTTCTTT	CASSLWRGRWNTEAFF
TRBV6-1	NA	TRBJ1-5	NA	TGTGCCAGCAGTAAGGCTCAGGGTGGTCAGCCCCAGCATTTT	CASSKAQGGQPQHF
TRBV6-5	NA	TRBJ1-2	few	TGTGCCAGCCAGTCGGCCGGGGAGTCTAACTATGGCTACACCTTC	CASQSAGESNYGYTF
TRBV7-6	NA	TRBJ1-1	few	TGTGCCAGCAGCGCCCGAATGGCCACTGAAGCTTTCTTT	CASSARMATEAFF
TRBV5-1	NA	TRBJ2-5	NA	TGCGCCAGCAGCTTGCCAGGGCCGGTGGAGACCCAGTACTTC	CASSLPGPVETQYF
TRBV6-1	NA	TRBJ2-7	few	TGTGCCAGCAGTGAGTCTAGGGTCGTACCCTACGAGCAGTACTTC	CASSESRVVPYEQYF
TRBV4-2	NA	TRBJ2-1	few	TGTGCCAGCAGCCAGGCCCCCGGGGCGGGCAATGAGCAGTTCTTC	CASSQAPGAGNEQFF
TRBV30	NA	TRBJ1-3	few	TGTGCCTGGACCCGACAGTCTGGAAACACCATATATTTT	CAWTRQSGNTIYF
TRBV4-1	NA	TRBJ2-1	once	TGCGCCAGCAGCCAAGGCTTCTCGGGAGCGGCACTTAGGGATGAGCAGTTCTTC	CASSQGFSGAALRDEQFF
TRBV19	TRBD1	TRBJ1-2	few	TGTGCCAGTGGTGACAGGGGGCGTTACTATGGCTACACCTTC	CASGDRGRYYGYTF
TRBV6-5	TRBD1	TRBJ1-3	NA	TGTGCCAGCAGCGGGACAGCTGGAAACACCATATATTTT	CASSGTAGNTIYF